The rows below give T cell receptor beta chains drawn from one sample of a study of blood T cells in healthy people across ages. A single record per CDR3 protein comes from TCRdb applying MiXCR to the 5' RACE reads. Of 1.2 million to 1.5 million distinct CDR3 sequences in the sample, around two fifths were seen once. Sequenced sample: blood. Receptors were obtained from a young woman in good health. Each CDR3 is given with its conserved first and last residue. The order of the fields is V gene, J gene, D gene, clone size, CDR3 DNA, CDR3 protein. D genes are given only for firm matches. Clone size is given for some rows only: seen once, a few or many times, or a class if the clone is expanded.

V: TRBV5-1
J: TRBJ2-2
D: TRBD2
size: NA
DNA: TGCGCCAGCAGCGACATAGCGGGAAGAGGCCATTTGGGCACCGGGGAGCTGTTTTTT
CDR3: CASSDIAGRGHLGTGELFF

V: TRBV7-9
J: TRBJ2-7
D: TRBD2
size: few
DNA: TGTGCCAGCAGCTCGACTAGCGGACAGTACAATGAGCAGTACTTC
CDR3: CASSSTSGQYNEQYF

V: TRBV24-1
J: TRBJ2-1
D: NA
size: NA
DNA: TGTGCCACCAGTGATTTACTAGAGGGCCGGCCCAATGAGCAGTTCTTC
CDR3: CATSDLLEGRPNEQFF

V: TRBV18
J: TRBJ2-7
D: TRBD1
size: NA
DNA: TGTGCCAGCAGCCCGGGACAGACCCTCTACGAGCAGTACTTC
CDR3: CASSPGQTLYEQYF

V: TRBV7-9
J: TRBJ2-5
D: NA
size: NA
DNA: TGTGCCAGCCGGCACTCTCAAGAGACCCAGTACTTC
CDR3: CASRHSQETQYF

V: TRBV18
J: TRBJ2-7
D: NA
size: NA
DNA: TGTGCCAGCTCACCGGGACTGGGACTGTACGAGCAGTACTTC
CDR3: CASSPGLGLYEQYF

V: TRBV6-1
J: TRBJ1-1
D: NA
size: NA
DNA: TGTGCCATTTCTAGGGGGGCGGACACTGAAGCTTTCTTT
CDR3: CAISRGADTEAFF

V: TRBV20-1
J: TRBJ2-2
D: TRBD1
size: many
DNA: TGCAGTGCTAGAGATTCGGCGACAGGGGGCACCGGGGAGCTGTTTTTT
CDR3: CSARDSATGGTGELFF

V: TRBV4-1
J: TRBJ1-6
D: NA
size: NA
DNA: TGCGCCAGCAGCCAAGATAATGGTAATTCACCCCTCCACTTT
CDR3: CASSQDNGNSPLHF

V: TRBV7-2
J: TRBJ2-7
D: TRBD2
size: few
DNA: TGTGCCAGCAGCCCAGCGGGACGGTACGAGCAGTACTTC
CDR3: CASSPAGRYEQYF

V: TRBV7-7
J: TRBJ2-2
D: NA
size: NA
DNA: TGTGCCAGCAGCGTACAAACAGGGCCCGGGGAGCTGTTTTTT
CDR3: CASSVQTGPGELFF

V: TRBV27
J: TRBJ2-7
D: TRBD2
size: many
DNA: TGTGCCAGCAGTTCGGGGACTAGCCCGATCACCGGGGAGCAGTACTTC
CDR3: CASSSGTSPITGEQYF

V: TRBV5-1
J: TRBJ2-1
D: NA
size: NA
DNA: TGCGCCAGCAGCCCTTCCTCGTTGTCAGGTCTTGTTGGTGAGCAGTTCTTC
CDR3: CASSPSSLSGLVGEQFF

V: TRBV10-1
J: TRBJ2-2
D: NA
size: NA
DNA: TGCGCCAGCAGTGGGGGGGCGCCCGGGGAGCTGTTTTTT
CDR3: CASSGGAPGELFF

V: TRBV11-2
J: TRBJ2-7
D: NA
size: NA
DNA: TGTGCCAGCAGCCCACCCGGAGGCGAAAGCTCCTACGAGCAGTACTTC
CDR3: CASSPPGGESSYEQYF

V: TRBV6-5
J: TRBJ2-3
D: NA
size: NA
DNA: TGTGCCAGCAGTTATCGGGATCTCACAGATACGCAGTATTTT
CDR3: CASSYRDLTDTQYF

V: TRBV12-3/TRBV12-4
J: TRBJ2-7
D: NA
size: many
DNA: TGCGCCAGCAGCTTGTCGGGTAGGGGCTACGAGCAGTACTTC
CDR3: CASSLSGRGYEQYF

V: TRBV18
J: TRBJ2-7
D: TRBD2
size: NA
DNA: TGTGCCAGCTCACCAAACGGGGGGGCGTCGGAGCAGTACTTC
CDR3: CASSPNGGASEQYF

V: TRBV28
J: TRBJ2-5
D: NA
size: NA
DNA: TGTGCCAGCAGTCCCCAAGGTGTCCCCCAAGAGACCCAGTACTTC
CDR3: CASSPQGVPQETQYF

V: TRBV2
J: TRBJ2-2
D: TRBD2
size: once
DNA: TGTGCCAGCAGCGAAGAGACTAGCGGCACCCGGGAGCTGTTTTTT
CDR3: CASSEETSGTRELFF

V: TRBV10-3
J: TRBJ2-5
D: NA
size: NA
DNA: TGTGCCATCAGTGGGACCGGAAGTAAACAAGAGACCCAGTACTTC
CDR3: CAISGTGSKQETQYF

V: TRBV20-1
J: TRBJ2-7
D: NA
size: few
DNA: TGCAGTGCTAGGGGAAAGACAGGTCCCTACGAGCAGTACTTC
CDR3: CSARGKTGPYEQYF

V: TRBV6-6
J: TRBJ2-5
D: NA
size: once
DNA: TGTGCCGGCAGTTACGGCCAGCAAGAGACCCAGTACTTC
CDR3: CAGSYGQQETQYF

V: TRBV27
J: TRBJ2-7
D: TRBD1
size: NA
DNA: TGTGCCAGCAGTTTAAGAGGGACAGGGTCCTACGAGCAGTACTTC
CDR3: CASSLRGTGSYEQYF

V: TRBV20-1
J: TRBJ2-1
D: NA
size: NA
DNA: TGCAGTGCTAAAGCGGGTGGCAGGGACAATGAGCAGTTCTTC
CDR3: CSAKAGGRDNEQFF

V: TRBV29-1
J: TRBJ2-4
D: NA
size: many
DNA: TGCAGCGCCATATCCGGGACGGACATTCAGTACTTC
CDR3: CSAISGTDIQYF

V: TRBV12-3/TRBV12-4
J: TRBJ2-1
D: NA
size: NA
DNA: TGTACCAGCAGTGACTTTTATGAGCAGTTCTTC
CDR3: CTSSDFYEQFF

V: TRBV25-1
J: TRBJ1-6
D: NA
size: NA
DNA: TGTGCCAGGAAGGCGAGCTCCTATAATTCACCCCTCCACTTT
CDR3: CARKASSYNSPLHF

V: TRBV5-1
J: TRBJ1-6
D: NA
size: NA
DNA: TGCGCCAGCAGCTTGGATCCGGGGAAAAGGGATAATTCACCCCTCCACTTT
CDR3: CASSLDPGKRDNSPLHF

V: TRBV5-8
J: TRBJ2-6
D: TRBD1
size: few
DNA: TGTGCCAGCCTGGGACAGGTTTCTCGCCCTGGGGCCAACGTCCTGACTTTC
CDR3: CASLGQVSRPGANVLTF

V: TRBV27
J: TRBJ2-1
D: NA
size: few
DNA: TGTGCCAGCACCGGGGGACAGCTCTACAATGAGCAGTTCTTC
CDR3: CASTGGQLYNEQFF